The sequence of this T cell receptor beta chain was determined in a study of blood T cell repertoires in COVID-19. Across the whole study: T cells, B-cell-depleted T cells, or PBMCs provided the cDNA or gDNA that served as material.

In the authors' methods: Amplification of reference gene primers provided the estimated nucleated cell counts. The assay was immunoSEQ multiplex PCR, and TCRdb's table has in-frame clones only and misses some. Clone size and the V and J calls come from that table; the DNA yielded D and trimming. The sample records about 170,000 clones, approximately 80% being singletons. Seattle participants joined during active infection and were tracked over time. V lost 6 bases to trimming and J lost 4 bases, with 13 bases between them. This CDR3 is 14 amino acids long. Germline CDR1 is SGHNT and CDR2 is YENEEA. The chain joins TRBV11-3 to TRBJ2-1; TRBD2 is a possible D gene (7 bases). The specimen sequenced was peripheral blood. The TCR comes from a woman between 65 and 79 years old with COVID-19, enrolled during active disease. CDR3 sequence: CASRGGGPYNEQFF. For the CDR3, the DNA is TGTGCCAGCAGAGGGGGGGGGCCTTACAATGAGCAGTTCTTC.